Presented here are 13 T cell receptor beta chains from one specimen sequenced in a study of T cell responses to AZD1222 COVID-19 vaccine. Assay: immunoSEQ multiplex PCR; the TCRdb copy retains only in-frame clones and omits some. This repertoire shows fewer than 120,000 clones, around nine tenths found once; its top ten account for roughly 2.5%. The material was peripheral blood, obtained 28 days after the second AZD1222 dose. Every receptor here comes from an adult who received the AZD1222 COVID-19 vaccine.

V usage is TRBV5-6 and J usage is TRBJ1-4; a weak D match, TRBD1 (5 bases). V was trimmed by 0 bases and J by 5 bases, leaving 11 bases between them. This CDR3 contains 15 residues. Looked up from germline, CDR1 is SGHDT and CDR2 is YYEEEE. The CDR3 nucleotides are TGTGCCAGCAGCTTGGTCCAGGGCCGAAATGAAAAACTGTTTTTT. This translates into CASSLVQGRNEKLFF.

This chain connects TRBV15 to TRBJ2-2; D not resolved. The CDR3 totals 14 residues. Germline CDR1 LNHNV, CDR2 YYDKDF (reference sequence). The germline V and J ends were trimmed by 1 base and 2 bases, with 5 bases remaining between them. The DNA of the CDR3 is TGTGCCACCAGCAGAGTAGCTAACACCGGGGAGCTGTTTTTT. Translating gives CATSRVANTGELFF.

This clone appeared a single time. The rearrangement uses TRBV5-1 and TRBJ2-5, with D possibly matching TRBD1 (5 bases). Germline CDR1 SGHRS, CDR2 YFSETQ. The ends were cut back, 0 bases at V and 4 bases at J, with 10 bases in the middle. The length of the CDR3 is 14 residues. CDR3 in DNA: TGCGCCAGCAGCTTGGCCTGGGGCGGAGAGACCCAGTACTTC. This encodes CASSLAWGGETQYF.

The sample holds one count of this clone. At one end, the junction sequence differs from germline, possibly due to a read error. This chain joins TRBV11-2 and TRBJ1-4; 7 nucleotides agree with TRBD1. The CDR3 runs to 13 residues. Germline CDR1 reads SGHAT; CDR2 reads FQNNGV. The CDR3 nucleotides are TGTGCCAGCAGCCTAGACAGGGCCGAAAAACTGTTTTTT. The encoded protein is CASSLDRAEKLFF.

The chain links TRBV19 to TRBJ1-1; D unresolved. The CDR3 extends over 14 amino acids. Deletions cut 3 bases from V and 0 bases from J, with 8 bases between. Germline values: CDR1 LNHDA, CDR2 SQIVND (reference sequence). In DNA, the CDR3 is TGTGCCAGTAGTATGCCGCCCATGAACACTGAAGCTTTCTTT. This sequence encodes CASSMPPMNTEAFF. The entire variable domain, with the rest obtained from reference TRBV19 and TRBJ1-1, is as follows: DGGITQSPKYLFRKEGQNVTLSCEQNLNHDAMYWYRQDPGQGLRLIYYSQIVNDFQKGDIAEGYSVSREKKESFPLTVTSAQKNPTAFYLCASSMPPMNTEAFFGQGTRLTVV.

The genes are TRBV4-1 and TRBJ1-5; 7 positions match TRBD1. The germline CDR1 and CDR2 sequences are MGHRA and YSYEKL. The CDR3 is 16 residues long. J lost 3 bases, V lost 3 bases, and 8 bases had no gene match. The CDR3 nucleotides read TGCGCCAGCAGCCAGCGACAGGGCCTGATCAATCAGCCCCAGCATTTT. This translates into CASSQRQGLINQPQHF.

J is TRBJ2-3 and V is TRBV7-2; 11 bases line up with TRBD2. Germline lookup yields CDR1 SGHTA and CDR2 FQGNSA. The V gene end was trimmed by 5 bases and the J gene end by 0 bases; junction bases not matched to a gene: 4. The CDR3 is made up of 16 amino acids. In nucleotides, the CDR3 is TGTGCCAGCAGCGCTAGCGGGGGGACTAGCACAGATACGCAGTATTTT. Translated, it gives CASSASGGTSTDTQYF.

The CDR3 spells CASSLWGQGSNEQYF. In DNA, the CDR3 is TGCGCCAGCAGCTTGTGGGGACAGGGCTCTAACGAGCAGTACTTC. The chain employs TRBV5-1 and TRBJ2-7; 9 bases align to TRBD1. V lost 1 base, J lost 5 bases, and 7 bases stayed unmatched. This CDR3 region has 15 residues. Germline CDR1 reads SGHRS; CDR2 reads YFSETQ.

V usage is TRBV2 and J usage is TRBJ2-7, with TRBD2 identical over 14 bases. The CDR3 is 15 residues long. The germline gives CDR1 SNHLY, CDR2 FYNNEI. V was pared by 4 bases and J by 6 bases, with 5 bases of the junction left unmatched. This CDR3 is CASSGLAGGPGEQYF. CDR3 coding DNA: TGTGCCAGCAGTGGACTAGCGGGGGGGCCGGGCGAGCAGTACTTC.

J is TRBJ1-6 and V is TRBV4-3, with TRBD1 matching 10 bases. Trimming cost V 3 bases and J 9 bases; bases outside gene matches: 8. Germline V lookup: CDR1 LGHNA, CDR2 YSLEER. The CDR3 spans 16 residues. The CDR3: CASSQTRDRGSSPLHF. The CDR3 DNA is TGCGCCAGCAGCCAGACCCGGGACAGGGGATCTTCACCCCTCCACTTT.

V usage is TRBV6-2 or TRBV6-3 and J usage is TRBJ2-2, with D tentatively TRBD1 or TRBD2 (5 bases each). Per germline, CDR1 MNHEY and CDR2 SVGEGT. V shed 6 bases and J shed 3 bases, with 14 bases lying between them. This CDR3 region has 15 residues. DNA of the CDR3: TGTGCCAGCAGCCCCGGGACGCTGGACACCGGGGAGCTGTTTTTT. This codes for CASSPGTLDTGELFF.

The chain uses TRBV29-1 and TRBJ2-5; D gene ambiguous. V shed 1 base and J shed 1 base, with 4 bases lying between them. Germline assignment: CDR1 SQVTM and CDR2 ANQGSEA. CDR3 size: 12 residues. This CDR3 reads CSVEAAQETQYF. In DNA, the CDR3 is TGCAGCGTTGAAGCAGCCCAAGAGACCCAGTACTTC. Full variable domain (remainder filled in from reference TRBV29-1 and TRBJ2-5): SAVISQKPSRDICQRGTSLTIQCQVDSQVTMMFWYRQQPGQSLTLIATANQGSEATYESGFVIDKFPISRPNLTFSTLTVSNMSPEDSSIYLCSVEAAQETQYFGPGTRLLVL.

This CDR3 is CASSPGQDYEQYF. The CDR3 DNA is TGTGCCAGCTCACCTGGACAGGATTACGAGCAGTACTTC. This chain connects TRBV18 to TRBJ2-7; 7 bases match TRBD1. CDR1 and CDR2 from the germline V gene are KGHSH and LQKENI. V lost 3 bases to trimming and J lost 4 bases; unmatched junction nucleotides: 3. CDR3 length equals 13 residues.